Sequencing of this TCR beta chain was carried out in a study of blood T cell repertoires in COVID-19. About the study: Samples of COVID-19 (acute and convalescent) were obtained from the United States, Italy and Spain. The analysed material was cDNA or gDNA that came from T cells, B-cell-depleted T cells, or PBMCs.

The table came from immunoSEQ multiplex PCR; TCRdb's copy has only in-frame clones and leaves some out. The profile covers more than 200,000 clones, with around nine tenths appearing a single time and about 4% taken by the ten largest. Researchers sorted participants into cohorts using their self-reported clinical history. A COVID-19 case was met by exposed participants within 2 weeks before study entry. The sequence was obtained from a woman aged 25 to 39 who had been exposed to COVID-19. Sequenced sample: PBMCs or T cells enriched from blood (not recorded which).

The CDR3 region is CASSFVPGQGLGTEAFF. The CDR3 DNA reads as TGCGCCAGCAGCTTTGTCCCGGGACAGGGGTTGGGGACTGAAGCTTTCTTT. The chain combines TRBV5-1 with TRBJ1-1; the match to TRBD1 covers 10 bases. Germline CDR1 is SGHRS and CDR2 is YFSETQ. V lost 2 bases to trimming and J lost 5 bases; unmatched junction nucleotides: 12. This CDR3 has 17 residues.